This entry features one T cell receptor beta chain sequence. Its antigen remains unknown. This record belongs to a study of CD8 T cells in ankylosing spondylitis. Study observations and caveats: As for the disease-linked clones, they showed a CD8+ phenotype and occurred at relatively low frequencies in peripheral blood. Significant enrichment of disease-linked clones was reportedly seen in matched ankylosing spondylitis synovial fluid. Reports of some motif variants in reactive arthritis synovial fluid and blood predate this one. For ankylosing spondylitis blood, a TCR beta motif of under 10 highly homologous variants appeared characteristic.

In making TCR beta libraries, quantitative 5'-RACE with molecular barcodes was used. TCRdb independently ran MiXCR on the 5' RACE reads; one entry per CDR3 protein. The sample lists some 400,000 distinct CDR3 sequences; around 24% were seen once. V was trimmed by 9 bases and J by 4 bases, leaving 27 bases between them. The V gene's germline CDR1 is MNHNS and CDR2 SASEGT. The CDR3 runs to 17 residues. The source of this sequence is a male donor with ankylosing spondylitis. Material for sequencing was blood, either unsorted or a sorted T cell fraction (not recorded which). The J gene is TRBJ1-1, the V gene TRBV6-1; no clear D. Here the CDR3 DNA reads TGTGCCAGTAAGCCCTCTCGGCTTCCTTCTTGGGGCACTGAAGCTTTCTTT. Translation gives CASKPSRLPSWGTEAFF.